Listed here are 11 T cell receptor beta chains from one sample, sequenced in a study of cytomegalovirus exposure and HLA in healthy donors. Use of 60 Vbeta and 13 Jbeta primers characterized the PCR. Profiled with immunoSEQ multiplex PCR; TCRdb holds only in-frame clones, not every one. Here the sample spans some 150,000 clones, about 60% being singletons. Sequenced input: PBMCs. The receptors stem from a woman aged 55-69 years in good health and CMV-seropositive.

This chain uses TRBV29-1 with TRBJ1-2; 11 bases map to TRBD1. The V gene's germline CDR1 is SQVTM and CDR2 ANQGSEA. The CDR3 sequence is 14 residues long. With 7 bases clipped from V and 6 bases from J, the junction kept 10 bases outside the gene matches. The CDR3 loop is CSDTTGTGGNGYTF. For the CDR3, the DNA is TGCAGCGACACCACCGGGACAGGGGGGAATGGCTACACCTTC.

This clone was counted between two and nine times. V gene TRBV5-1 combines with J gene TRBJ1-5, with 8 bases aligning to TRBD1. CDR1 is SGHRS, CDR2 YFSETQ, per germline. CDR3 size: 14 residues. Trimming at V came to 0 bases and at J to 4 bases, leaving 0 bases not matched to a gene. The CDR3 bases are TGCGCCAGCAGCTTGGGGACAGGGAATCAGCCCCAGCATTTT. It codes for CASSLGTGNQPQHF.

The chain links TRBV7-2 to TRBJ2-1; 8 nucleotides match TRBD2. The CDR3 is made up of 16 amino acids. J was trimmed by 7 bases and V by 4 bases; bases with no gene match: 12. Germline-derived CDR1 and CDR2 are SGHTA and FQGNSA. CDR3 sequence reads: CASSSQAGLAKNEQFF. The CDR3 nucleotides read TGTGCCAGCAGCTCCCAGGCCGGACTAGCTAAAAATGAGCAGTTCTTC.

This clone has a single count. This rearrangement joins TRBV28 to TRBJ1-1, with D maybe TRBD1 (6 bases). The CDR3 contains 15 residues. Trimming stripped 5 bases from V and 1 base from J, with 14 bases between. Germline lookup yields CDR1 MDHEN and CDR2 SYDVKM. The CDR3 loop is CASSEGGVGNTEAFF. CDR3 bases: TGTGCCAGCAGTGAGGGGGGGGTTGGGAACACTGAAGCTTTCTTT. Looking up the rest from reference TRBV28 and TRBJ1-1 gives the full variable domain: DVKVTQSSRYLVKRTGEKVFLECVQDMDHENMFWYRQDPGLGLRLIYFSYDVKMKEKGDIPEGYSVSREKKERFSLILESASTNQTSMYLCASSEGGVGNTEAFFGQGTRLTVV.

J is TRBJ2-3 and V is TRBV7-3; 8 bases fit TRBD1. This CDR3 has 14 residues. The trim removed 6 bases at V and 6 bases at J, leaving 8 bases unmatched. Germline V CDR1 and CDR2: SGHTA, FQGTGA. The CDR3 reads CASRGAGGADTQYF. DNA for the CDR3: TGTGCCAGCAGAGGGGCAGGGGGCGCGGATACGCAGTATTTT.

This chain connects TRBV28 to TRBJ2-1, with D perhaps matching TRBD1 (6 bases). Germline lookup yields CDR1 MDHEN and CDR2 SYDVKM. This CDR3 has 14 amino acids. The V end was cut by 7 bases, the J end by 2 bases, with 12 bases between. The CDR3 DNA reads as TGTGCCAGCAATGGGGCAGGGGCCTACAATGAGCAGTTCTTC. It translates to CASNGAGAYNEQFF.

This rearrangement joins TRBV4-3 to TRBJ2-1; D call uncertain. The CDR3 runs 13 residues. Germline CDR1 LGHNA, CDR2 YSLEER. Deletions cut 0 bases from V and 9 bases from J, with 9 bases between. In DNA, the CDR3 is TGCGCCAGCAGCCAAGATGGAGTGGGTGAGCAGTTCTTC. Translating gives CASSQDGVGEQFF.

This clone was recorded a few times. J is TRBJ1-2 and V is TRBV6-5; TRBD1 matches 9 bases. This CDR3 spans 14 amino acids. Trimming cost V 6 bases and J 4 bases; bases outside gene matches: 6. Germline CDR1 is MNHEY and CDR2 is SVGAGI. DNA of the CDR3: TGTGCCAGCAGGCCCGACAGGGGGATCTATGGCTACACCTTC. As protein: CASRPDRGIYGYTF.

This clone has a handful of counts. CDR3 nucleotide sequence: TGTGCCAGCAGCCGGGTTGCAACTAATGAAAAACTGTTTTTT. Amino acids: CASSRVATNEKLFF. This chain links TRBV7-2 with TRBJ1-4; D not resolved. There are 14 residues in the CDR3. Germline V gives CDR1 SGHTA, CDR2 FQGNSA. The germline V and J ends were trimmed by 5 bases and 0 bases, with 7 bases remaining between them.

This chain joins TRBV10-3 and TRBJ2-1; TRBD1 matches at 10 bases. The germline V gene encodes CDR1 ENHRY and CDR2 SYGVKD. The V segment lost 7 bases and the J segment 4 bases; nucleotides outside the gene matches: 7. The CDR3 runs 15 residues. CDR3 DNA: TGTGCCATCAATAGCGGACAGGGGGTGTACAATGAGCAGTTCTTC. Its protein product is CAINSGQGVYNEQFF.

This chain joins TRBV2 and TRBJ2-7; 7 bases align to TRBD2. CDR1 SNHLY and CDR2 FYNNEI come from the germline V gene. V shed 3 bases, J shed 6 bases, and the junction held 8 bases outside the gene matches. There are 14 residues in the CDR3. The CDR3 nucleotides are TGTGCCAGCAGTGAGCGGACTAGTTCTAGCGAGCAGTACTTC. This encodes CASSERTSSSEQYF.